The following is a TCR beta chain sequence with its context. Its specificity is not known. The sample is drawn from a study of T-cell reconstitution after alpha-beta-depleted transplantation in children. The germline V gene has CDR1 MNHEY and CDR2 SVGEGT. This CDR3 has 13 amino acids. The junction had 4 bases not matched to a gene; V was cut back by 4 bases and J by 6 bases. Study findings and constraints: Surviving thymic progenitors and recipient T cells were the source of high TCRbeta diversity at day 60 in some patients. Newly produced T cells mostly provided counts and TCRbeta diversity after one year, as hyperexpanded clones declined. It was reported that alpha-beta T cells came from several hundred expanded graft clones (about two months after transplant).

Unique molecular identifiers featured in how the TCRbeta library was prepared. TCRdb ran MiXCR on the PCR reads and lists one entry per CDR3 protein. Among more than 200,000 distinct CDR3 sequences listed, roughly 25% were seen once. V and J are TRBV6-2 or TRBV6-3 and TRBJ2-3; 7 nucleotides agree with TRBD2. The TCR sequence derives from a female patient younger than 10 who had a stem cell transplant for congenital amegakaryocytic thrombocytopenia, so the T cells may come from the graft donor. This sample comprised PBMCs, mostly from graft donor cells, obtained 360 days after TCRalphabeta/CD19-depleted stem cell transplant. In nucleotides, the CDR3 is TGTGCCAGCAGTTCGCAGGGAGGGGATACGCAGTATTTT. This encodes CASSSQGGDTQYF.